Following are 29 T cell receptor beta chains from one sample sequenced in a study of blood T cell repertoires in COVID-19. The table came from immunoSEQ multiplex PCR; TCRdb's copy has only in-frame clones and leaves some out. The sample carries hundreds of thousands of clones, about 83% recorded once. Sequenced input: PBMCs or T cells enriched from blood (not recorded which). All receptors derive from a woman aged 45-60 years who had recovered from COVID-19.

In DNA form, the CDR3 reads TGTGCCAGCAGTTATACAGGCACAGGGTATAATCAGCCCCAGCATTTT. It specifies CASSYTGTGYNQPQHF. The chain uses TRBV6-6 and TRBJ1-5; D might be TRBD1 (6 bases). Deletions cut 3 bases from V and 4 bases from J, with 16 bases between. CDR3 size: 16 residues. The V gene's germline CDR1 is MNHNY and CDR2 SVGAGI (reference sequence).

The chain joins TRBV20-1 to TRBJ2-6; the D gene is possibly TRBD2 (5 bases). The CDR3 is made up of 14 amino acids. V was shortened by 3 bases and J by 2 bases, with 8 bases between the two germline ends. Germline CDR1 reads DFQATT; CDR2 reads SNEGSKA (reference sequence). The CDR3 region has the DNA TGCAGTGCTAGTACAGCGGCTGGGGCCAACGTCCTGACTTTC. As protein: CSASTAAGANVLTF.

J is TRBJ1-2 and V is TRBV18, with 10 bases identical to TRBD1. The CDR3 sequence is 14 residues long. The germline gives CDR1 KGHSH, CDR2 LQKENI. The V and J ends lost 4 bases and 2 bases, in that order; junction bases with no gene match: 1. The CDR3 sequence is CASSQDRGNYGYTF. The CDR3 DNA sequence: TGTGCCAGCTCACAGGACAGGGGGAACTATGGCTACACCTTC.

This rearrangement joins TRBV2 to TRBJ1-6, with a weak D call TRBD1 (6 bases). This CDR3 contains 15 residues. Trimming removed 3 bases from V and 7 bases from J, with 13 bases in between. CDR1 and CDR2 from the germline V gene are SNHLY and FYNNEI. This CDR3 reads CASSDNRVSNSPLHF. The CDR3 DNA follows: TGTGCCAGCAGTGATAACAGGGTTAGCAATTCACCCCTCCACTTT.

The chain uses TRBV7-9 and TRBJ2-6; 7 bases fit TRBD1. CDR1 SEHNR and CDR2 FQNEAQ come from the germline V gene (reference sequence). The CDR3 covers 18 residues. V shed 5 bases, J shed 0 bases, and the junction held 10 bases outside the gene matches. DNA of the CDR3: TGTGCCAGCAGCCAAAAACGGACAGGCAGCTCTGGGGCCAACGTCCTGACTTTC. It is translated as CASSQKRTGSSGANVLTF.

The chain recombines TRBV6-6 with TRBJ1-5; 9 bases agree with TRBD1. CDR1 MNHNY and CDR2 SVGAGI come from the germline V gene (reference sequence). Germline trimming cut 0 bases from V and 4 bases from J; bases unmatched to any gene: 4. The CDR3 length is 16 residues. The CDR3 DNA sequence: TGTGCCAGCAGTTACTCTGTGACAGGGGGAAATCAGCCCCAGCATTTT. As protein: CASSYSVTGGNQPQHF.

This clone was counted a single time. The chain links TRBV7-8 to TRBJ2-5; D unclear. Trimming removed 7 bases from V and 2 bases from J, with 11 bases in between. Germline V gene sequence: CDR1 SGHVS, CDR2 FQNEAQ. The CDR3 length is 13 residues. The CDR3, as DNA: TGTGCCAGCAACCCTGGGCAGCAAGAGACCCAGTACTTC. Its translation: CASNPGQQETQYF. Full variable domain (missing parts from reference TRBV7-8 and TRBJ2-5): GAGVSQSPRYKVAKRGQDVALRCDPISGHVSLFWYQQALGQGPEFLTYFQNEAQLDKSGLPSDRFFAERPEGSVSTLKIQRTQQEDSAVYLCASNPGQQETQYFGPGTRLLVL.

The J gene is TRBJ1-1, the V gene TRBV6-5, with D possibly TRBD1 on 5 matching bases. The CDR3 has 15 amino acids. V lost 3 bases to trimming and J lost 0 bases, with 11 bases between them. CDR1 and CDR2 from the germline V gene are MNHEY and SVGAGI. The CDR3 DNA follows: TGTGCCAGCAGTTATTCGACAGTAATGAACACTGAAGCTTTCTTT. It encodes CASSYSTVMNTEAFF.

The chain links TRBV25-1 to TRBJ2-2; TRBD2 agrees at 8 bases. The CDR3 is made up of 15 amino acids. CDR1 is MGHDK and CDR2 is SYGVNS in the germline V gene. The trim removed 2 bases at V and 9 bases at J, leaving 8 bases unmatched. The CDR3 reads CASSEGAIAGRELFF. CDR3 nucleotide sequence: TGTGCCAGCAGTGAAGGAGCGATAGCGGGAAGGGAGCTGTTTTTT.

This clone was recorded once. The V call is TRBV5-1, the J call TRBJ2-2; 8 nucleotides align to TRBD2. Germline values: CDR1 SGHRS, CDR2 YFSETQ. The CDR3 extends over 13 amino acids. Trimming cost V 8 bases and J 3 bases; bases outside gene matches: 3. Here the CDR3 DNA reads TGCGCCAGTTCTAGCGGGTACACCGGGGAGCTGTTTTTT. It translates to CASSSGYTGELFF.

The chain has TRBV27 and TRBJ1-2; TRBD1 is a possible D gene (5 bases). Germline V gives CDR1 MNHEY, CDR2 SMNVEV (reference sequence). The CDR3 is 15 residues long. V was pared by 0 bases and J by 2 bases, with 10 bases between. CDR3 DNA: TGTGCCAGCAGTTTATCCGTCGGGGGGAACTATGGCTACACCTTC. Residues: CASSLSVGGNYGYTF.

The chain has TRBV5-1 and TRBJ2-3; perhaps TRBD2 as D (6 bases). CDR1 and CDR2 (germline): SGHRS, YFSETQ. This CDR3 has 15 residues. V lost 2 bases, J lost 0 bases, and 10 bases lay in between. The DNA for the CDR3 is TGCGCCAGCAGCTTAACTCGGGGGAGCACAGATACGCAGTATTTT. Amino acids: CASSLTRGSTDTQYF.

In regard to this clone: Distinct nucleotide sequences in the sample also encode this CDR3. The genes are TRBV4-3 and TRBJ1-2, with TRBD1 matching 8 bases. The CDR3 is made up of 14 amino acids. Looked up from germline, CDR1 is LGHNA and CDR2 is YSLEER. Trimming removed 0 bases from V and 7 bases from J; junction bases left unmatched: 4. CDR3 DNA sequence: TGCGCCAGCAGCCAAGACAGGGGGCAAGGTGGCTACACCTTC. Its translation is CASSQDRGQGGYTF.

This clone was recorded a few times. The chain recombines TRBV4-3 with TRBJ1-1; D is unclear. Looked up from germline, CDR1 is LGHNA and CDR2 is YSLEER. V was clipped by 0 bases and J by 4 bases, with 9 bases between them. CDR3 length equals 14 residues. The CDR3 DNA follows: TGCGCCAGCAGCCAAGATCGACGGGGCACTGAAGCTTTCTTT. Amino acid sequence: CASSQDRRGTEAFF.

This clone appeared a single time. This chain joins TRBV24-1 and TRBJ1-2; D gene unclear. Trimming shortened V by 5 bases and J by 5 bases, and 5 bases separated the two germline ends. Per the germline V gene, CDR1 is KGHDR and CDR2 is SFDVKD. CDR3 length: 11 amino acids. DNA for the CDR3: TGTGCCACCAGTGTCGGGTATGGCTACACCTTC. It translates to CATSVGYGYTF.

The V call is TRBV7-3, the J call TRBJ2-7, with 10 bases matching TRBD2. The CDR3 spans 15 residues. Germline loops: CDR1 SGHTA, CDR2 FQGTGA. V trimming: 0 bases; J trimming: 2 bases; junction bases outside the gene matches: 1. CDR3 DNA sequence: TGTGCCAGCAGCTTAACGACTAGCGGGCCCTACGAGCAGTACTTC. This sequence encodes CASSLTTSGPYEQYF.

The chain uses TRBV6-5 and TRBJ2-1; 9 nucleotides match TRBD1. V shed 7 bases and J 7 bases; nucleotides not matched to a gene: 8. The CDR3 consists of 14 residues. Germline V lookup: CDR1 MNHEY, CDR2 SVGAGI. The CDR3 DNA reads TGTGCCAGCAAACTGGGACAGGGTTTGAATGAGCAGTTCTTC. Protein sequence: CASKLGQGLNEQFF.

The genes are TRBV24-1 and TRBJ2-2, with 9 positions matching TRBD2. The junction had 6 bases not matched to a gene; V was cut back by 5 bases and J by 6 bases. CDR1 is KGHDR and CDR2 is SFDVKD in the germline V gene. There are 15 residues in the CDR3. CDR3 amino acids: CATSGGTSWPGELFF. The CDR3 DNA is TGTGCCACCAGTGGAGGGACTAGCTGGCCCGGGGAGCTGTTTTTT.

The genes are TRBV30 and TRBJ1-4; 8 bases are a match to TRBD1. The CDR3 covers 15 residues. With V trimmed by 1 base and J by 8 bases, 9 bases remained unmatched. Germline CDR1 is GTSNPN and CDR2 is SVGIG (reference sequence). DNA of the CDR3: TGTGCCTGGAGTGACGGACAGGGTGTTACCGAAAAACTGTTTTTT. Translation: CAWSDGQGVTEKLFF.

This clone was seen a few times. The V call is TRBV27, the J call TRBJ2-3; 16 positions match TRBD2. J was trimmed by 4 bases and V by 5 bases; bases with no gene match: 15. The length of the CDR3 is 20 residues. Germline CDR1 reads MNHEY; CDR2 reads SMNVEV (reference sequence). In DNA form, the CDR3 reads TGTGCCAGCAGTGCTGAAAGCTGGGGACTAGCGGGGGGGCCCGCAGATACGCAGTATTTT. This gives the protein CASSAESWGLAGGPADTQYF.

This clone was seen just once. V usage is TRBV7-2 and J usage is TRBJ2-5; 7 bases are a match to TRBD1. V lost 4 bases to trimming and J lost 7 bases; unmatched junction nucleotides: 3. Per germline, CDR1 SGHTA and CDR2 FQGNSA. This CDR3 comprises 12 residues. Written as DNA, the CDR3 is TGTGCCAGCAGCTCCACAGGGGTGACCCAGTACTTC. Amino acid sequence: CASSSTGVTQYF.

The gene calls are TRBV5-1 and TRBJ2-7, with D possibly matching TRBD2 (6 bases). Looked up from germline, CDR1 is SGHRS and CDR2 is YFSETQ. The CDR3 is 13 residues long. Trimming removed 2 bases at V and 6 bases at J, with 12 bases between. This CDR3 reads CASSLTLSGEQYF. In nucleotides, the CDR3 is TGCGCCAGCAGCTTAACCCTTAGCGGCGAGCAGTACTTC.

J is TRBJ1-5 and V is TRBV5-6; 7 nucleotides line up with TRBD1. The V and J ends lost 0 bases and 0 bases, in that order; junction bases with no gene match: 0. CDR3 size: 15 residues. Looked up from germline, CDR1 is SGHDT and CDR2 is YYEEEE. CDR3 bases: TGTGCCAGCAGCTTGGGACAGGGTAGCAATCAGCCCCAGCATTTT. This translates into CASSLGQGSNQPQHF.

The chain couples TRBV7-9 to TRBJ1-1; TRBD1 matches at 8 bases. CDR3 length: 13 residues. V shed 8 bases and J 4 bases; nucleotides not matched to a gene: 6. Germline assignment: CDR1 SEHNR and CDR2 FQNEAQ (reference sequence). The CDR3 DNA sequence: TGTGCCAGCGGAACAGGGGGACGCACTGAAGCTTTCTTT. This encodes CASGTGGRTEAFF.

Here the CDR3 DNA reads TGTGCCAGCAGTGAAGCGGGGTGGGGCGGTCTAAGCACTGAAGCTTTCTTT. Amino acid sequence: CASSEAGWGGLSTEAFF. The V and J genes are TRBV6-1 and TRBJ1-1, with D tentatively TRBD1 (5 bases). This CDR3 region has 17 residues. V was pared by 0 bases and J by 4 bases, with 18 bases between. Germline V CDR1 and CDR2: MNHNS, SASEGT.

This rearrangement joins TRBV7-3 to TRBJ2-1, with 9 bases matching TRBD1. V was clipped by 5 bases and J by 8 bases; unmatched bases: 4. The CDR3 has 13 amino acids. Germline-derived CDR1 and CDR2 are SGHTA and FQGTGA. The CDR3 DNA reads as TGTGCCAGCAGCCGACAGGGGGGATATGAGCAGTTCTTC. This translates into CASSRQGGYEQFF.

The chain joins TRBV30 to TRBJ2-2, with D possibly matching TRBD2 (5 bases). The CDR3 length is 15 residues. Germline values: CDR1 GTSNPN, CDR2 SVGIG (reference sequence). Trimming pared 0 bases from V and 7 bases from J, leaving 15 bases between. This CDR3 reads CAWSVGSPAGGELFF. The CDR3 DNA is TGTGCCTGGAGTGTAGGCAGCCCGGCGGGCGGGGAGCTGTTTTTT.

This clone was seen ten or more times. This chain links TRBV24-1 with TRBJ1-1; D is undetermined. The CDR3 is 16 residues long. Germline values: CDR1 KGHDR, CDR2 SFDVKD. Trimming cost V 5 bases and J 1 base, with 16 bases left between them. The CDR3 DNA reads TGTGCCACCAGTGTTCCGACATTCGAAGAGAACACTGAAGCTTTCTTT. It encodes CATSVPTFEENTEAFF.

The rearrangement uses TRBV10-3 and TRBJ1-5; the match to TRBD1 covers 7 bases. The CDR3 has 13 amino acids. CDR1 and CDR2 (germline): ENHRY, SYGVKD. V lost 7 bases, J lost 7 bases, and 7 bases stayed unmatched. The CDR3 DNA sequence: TGTGCCATCACTAGGGACAGATCCCAGCCCCAGCATTTT. This codes for CAITRDRSQPQHF.